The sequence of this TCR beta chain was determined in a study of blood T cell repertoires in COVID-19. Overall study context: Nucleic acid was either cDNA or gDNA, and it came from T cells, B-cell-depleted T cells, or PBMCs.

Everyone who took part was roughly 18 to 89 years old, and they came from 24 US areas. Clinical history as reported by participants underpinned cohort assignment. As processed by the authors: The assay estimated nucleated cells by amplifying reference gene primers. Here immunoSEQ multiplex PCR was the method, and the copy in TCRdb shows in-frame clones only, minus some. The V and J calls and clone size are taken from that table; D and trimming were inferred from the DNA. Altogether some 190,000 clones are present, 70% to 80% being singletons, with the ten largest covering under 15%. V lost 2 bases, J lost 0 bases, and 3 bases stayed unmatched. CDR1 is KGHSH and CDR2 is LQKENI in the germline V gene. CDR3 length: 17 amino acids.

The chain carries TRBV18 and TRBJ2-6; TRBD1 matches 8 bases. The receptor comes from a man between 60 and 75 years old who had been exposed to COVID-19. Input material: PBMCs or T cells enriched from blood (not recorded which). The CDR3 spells CASSPDRGLSGANVLTF. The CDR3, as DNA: TGTGCCAGCTCACCAGACAGGGGACTCTCTGGGGCCAACGTCCTGACTTTC.